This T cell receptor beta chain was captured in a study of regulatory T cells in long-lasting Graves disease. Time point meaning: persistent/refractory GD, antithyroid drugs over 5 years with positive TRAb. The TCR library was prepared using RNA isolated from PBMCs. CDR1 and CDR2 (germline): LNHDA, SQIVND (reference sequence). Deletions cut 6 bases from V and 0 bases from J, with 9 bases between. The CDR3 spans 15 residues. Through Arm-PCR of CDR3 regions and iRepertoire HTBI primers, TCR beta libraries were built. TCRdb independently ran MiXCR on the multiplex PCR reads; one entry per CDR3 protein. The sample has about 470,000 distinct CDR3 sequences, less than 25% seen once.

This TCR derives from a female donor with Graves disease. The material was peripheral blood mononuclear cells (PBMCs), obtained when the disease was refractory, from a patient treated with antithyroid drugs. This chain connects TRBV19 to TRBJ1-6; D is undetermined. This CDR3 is CASRASSSYNSPLHF. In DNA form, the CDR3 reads TGTGCCAGTAGGGCATCGAGCTCCTATAATTCACCCCTCCACTTT.